Listed below are T cell receptor beta chains from one sample, sequenced in a study of T cell responses to AZD1222 COVID-19 vaccine. Assay used: immunoSEQ multiplex PCR; TCRdb lists only in-frame clones, some missing. The table includes some 180,000 clones, 80% to 95% detected once. Sequences were derived from peripheral blood, sampled 28 days after the second AZD1222 dose. Receptors originate from an adult who received the AZD1222 COVID-19 vaccine. Both conserved end residues are part of each CDR3. A D gene is named only where the DNA matches it firmly. Clone sizes are given selectively: once, few, many, or a class where the clone is expanded.

J: TRBJ2-1; V: TRBV15; D: TRBD2; size: once; CDR3: CATSRDSSGRVSSYNEQFF; DNA: TGTGCCACCAGCAGAGATTCTAGCGGGAGGGTCAGCTCCTACAATGAGCAGTTCTTC
J: TRBJ2-3; V: TRBV13; D: TRBD2; size: .; CDR3: CASSSPPRGGGPSTDTQYF; DNA: TGTGCCAGCAGCTCCCCTCCCCGGGGCGGGGGACCTAGCACAGATACGCAGTATTTT
J: TRBJ2-1; V: TRBV4-3; D: TRBD1; size: .; CDR3: CASSQGSGFFSPGQEGNEQFF; DNA: TGCGCCAGCAGCCAAGGTTCAGGTTTCTTTTCACCGGGACAGGAGGGCAATGAGCAGTTCTTC
J: TRBJ1-4; V: TRBV19; D: TRBD1; size: .; CDR3: CASSTRTGAGEKLFF; DNA: TGTGCCAGTAGTACCAGGACAGGGGCCGGTGAAAAACTGTTTTTT
J: TRBJ2-2; V: TRBV19; D: .; size: .; CDR3: CASRLGGGRTGELFF; DNA: TGTGCCAGTAGGTTGGGGGGCGGGAGAACCGGGGAGCTGTTTTTT
J: TRBJ1-2; V: TRBV19; D: TRBD1; size: .; CDR3: CASRTARQGGVGYTF; DNA: TGTGCCAGTAGAACTGCGCGACAGGGAGGAGTTGGCTACACCTTC
J: TRBJ2-7; V: TRBV3-1/TRBV3-2; D: .; size: .; CDR3: CASSQDLVTEYEQYF; DNA: TGTGCCAGCAGCCAAGATCTTGTAACAGAATACGAGCAGTACTTC
J: TRBJ2-7; V: TRBV2; D: TRBD1; size: .; CDR3: CASSGYKDRQNYEQYF; DNA: TGTGCCAGCAGTGGGTATAAGGACAGGCAAAACTACGAGCAGTACTTC
J: TRBJ2-5; V: TRBV13; D: .; size: .; CDR3: CASSLEGETQYF; DNA: TGTGCCAGCAGCTTAGAGGGAGAGACCCAGTACTTC
J: TRBJ1-5; V: TRBV19; D: .; size: .; CDR3: CASSIMNRAFNQPQHF; DNA: TGTGCCAGTAGTATAATGAACAGAGCCTTCAATCAGCCCCAGCATTTT
J: TRBJ1-5; V: TRBV4-2; D: .; size: .; CDR3: CASRKGTGNQPQHF; DNA: TGTGCCAGCAGGAAAGGGACGGGCAATCAGCCCCAGCATTTT
J: TRBJ2-3; V: TRBV5-1; D: .; size: .; CDR3: CASSLAADTQYF; DNA: TGCGCCAGCAGCTTGGCGGCAGATACGCAGTATTTT
J: TRBJ2-1; V: TRBV5-1; D: .; size: .; CDR3: CASSLDSSSYNEQFF; DNA: TGCGCCAGCAGCTTGGACTCTAGCTCCTACAATGAGCAGTTCTTC
J: TRBJ1-2; V: TRBV3-1/TRBV3-2; D: .; size: .; CDR3: CASSQDQGQGYGYTF; DNA: TGTGCCAGCAGCCAAGATCAGGGGCAGGGTTATGGCTACACCTTC
J: TRBJ2-1; V: TRBV3-1/TRBV3-2; D: .; size: .; CDR3: CASSPPSSYNEQFF; DNA: TGTGCCAGCAGCCCCCCGAGCTCCTACAATGAGCAGTTCTTC
J: TRBJ2-1; V: TRBV6-5; D: .; size: once; CDR3: CASINHNEQFF; DNA: TGTGCCAGCATCAACCATAATGAGCAGTTCTTC
J: TRBJ2-2; V: TRBV11-3; D: TRBD1; size: .; CDR3: CASSHSGTGNTGELFF; DNA: TGTGCCAGCAGCCACTCCGGGACAGGGAACACCGGGGAGCTGTTTTTT
J: TRBJ1-5; V: TRBV6-2/TRBV6-3; D: .; size: .; CDR3: CASSYQSYLSNQPQHF; DNA: TGTGCCAGCAGTTACCAGTCGTATTTGAGCAATCAGCCCCAGCATTTT
J: TRBJ2-7; V: TRBV6-1; D: .; size: .; CDR3: CASSEAWRNYEQYF; DNA: TGTGCCAGCAGTGAAGCGTGGCGGAATTACGAGCAGTACTTC
J: TRBJ1-1; V: TRBV20-1; D: .; size: .; CDR3: CSASSGPELGGGAFF; DNA: TGCAGTGCTAGTTCGGGACCCGAGTTGGGGGGTGGAGCTTTCTTT
J: TRBJ1-4; V: TRBV4-3; D: .; size: .; CDR3: CASSPRRQTNEKLFF; DNA: TGCGCCAGCAGCCCCCGCAGGCAGACCAATGAAAAACTGTTTTTT
J: TRBJ2-7; V: TRBV19; D: TRBD2; size: once; CDR3: CASSMTSVTYEQYF; DNA: TGTGCCAGTAGTATGACTAGCGTAACCTACGAGCAGTACTTC
J: TRBJ1-6; V: TRBV10-3; D: TRBD1; size: .; CDR3: CAISEFQGQGLSSYNSPLHF; DNA: TGTGCCATCAGTGAGTTTCAAGGACAGGGGCTAAGCTCCTATAATTCACCCCTCCACTTT
J: TRBJ1-1; V: TRBV7-9; D: TRBD1; size: .; CDR3: CASSWDRNTEAFF; DNA: TGTGCCAGCAGTTGGGACAGGAACACTGAAGCTTTCTTT
J: TRBJ1-1; V: TRBV9; D: .; size: .; CDR3: CASSPPEGLNTEAFF; DNA: TGTGCCAGCAGCCCCCCGGAGGGACTGAACACTGAAGCTTTCTTT
J: TRBJ1-2; V: TRBV9; D: .; size: .; CDR3: CASSDAGQNYGYTF; DNA: TGTGCCAGCAGCGACGCCGGACAGAACTATGGCTACACCTTC
J: TRBJ1-6; V: TRBV30; D: TRBD1; size: .; CDR3: CAWSKGADSPLHF; DNA: TGTGCCTGGAGTAAGGGGGCTGATTCACCCCTCCACTTT
J: TRBJ2-3; V: TRBV5-4; D: TRBD2; size: .; CDR3: CASSDGTSGRGGTDTQYF; DNA: TGTGCCAGCAGTGACGGGACTAGCGGGAGAGGGGGCACAGATACGCAGTATTTT
J: TRBJ2-5; V: TRBV18; D: TRBD2; size: few; CDR3: CASSPSGGETQYF; DNA: TGTGCCAGCTCCCCCTCGGGGGGTGAGACCCAGTACTTC
J: TRBJ1-4; V: TRBV27; D: .; size: .; CDR3: CASSPTGGSNEKLFF; DNA: TGTGCCAGCAGTCCGACGGGGGGGTCTAATGAAAAACTGTTTTTT
J: TRBJ1-6; V: TRBV10-3; D: TRBD1; size: .; CDR3: CAIRETGGAYSPLHF; DNA: TGTGCCATCAGAGAGACAGGGGGCGCTTATTCACCCCTCCACTTT
J: TRBJ1-6; V: TRBV9; D: .; size: .; CDR3: CASSVVPKADSPLHF; DNA: TGTGCCAGCAGCGTAGTACCTAAAGCGGATTCACCCCTCCACTTT
J: TRBJ1-1; V: TRBV30; D: .; size: .; CDR3: CAWSSQMNTEAFF; DNA: TGTGCCTGGAGTAGCCAGATGAACACTGAAGCTTTCTTT
J: TRBJ1-6; V: TRBV6-5; D: .; size: once; CDR3: CASRQLNNSPLHF; DNA: TGTGCCAGCAGACAGCTGAATAATTCACCCCTCCACTTT